The present entry profiles one T cell receptor beta chain with its context. This clone was counted only a few times. The clone's antigen remains unknown. Base quality data are lacking; no much larger clone is found one base away. The immunoSEQ Assay, a bias-controlled multiplex PCR, was used to amplify TCRbeta CDR3 regions from genomic DNA. The original methods were these. The number of nucleated cells in each sample was estimated by amplification of reference gene primers within the assay. To quantify the absolute abundance of each unique TCRbeta CDR3 rearrangement, sequence reads were collapsed and filtered. For each sample, productive Simpson clonality was calculated as the square root of Simpson's diversity index over productive rearrangements. TCRdb holds this immuneACCESS table with in-frame rearrangements only. Some clones are missing; in checked studies, unresolved V genes explain under half, and the rest has no known cause. The DNA gave D and trimming, while V, J and clone size come from that table. The sample table shows 63,000 or so clones, and about 84% are seen once. The top ten clones comprise over 40% of the sample.

The data originate from a study of blood T cell repertoires in COVID-19 (dated by TCRdb to between 2020 and 2021). The study in broad terms: The collaborator samples originated in the United States, Italy and Spain and spanned the acute and convalescent phases of COVID-19. The prospective study material was composed of cDNA or gDNA derived from T cells, B-cell-depleted T cells, or PBMCs. Samples came from the ongoing ImmuneRACE study (first 160 participants) plus 1,254 subjects from 6 global collaborators. A de-identified subject ID, COVID-19 status, age in years and sex were almost always included in the sample metadata. Where available, HLA class I and class II types were obtained from metadata supplied by the sample provider rather than from assay-based typing. Subjects who had been exposed to COVID-19, were actively infected with it, or had recovered from it provided the deeply sampled blood TCRbeta repertoires that made up the dataset. The repertoires were released in a freely available public database meant as a resource for research on the immune response to SARS-CoV-2.

CDR1 and CDR2, per the germline V gene, are SGHTA and FQGNSA. The junction carries 16 bases between V and J, which are trimmed by 5 bases and 6 bases respectively. Including the terminal cysteine and phenylalanine, the CDR3 comprises 15 residues. Kept here is only the CDR3 DNA, which spans 45 bases and is read in frame from base 1. The full study reports these points: The amount of clinical and demographic metadata varied by source and participant and was provided uncurated.

Each collaborating institution followed its own protocols to collect whole blood in K2EDTA tubes. For TCRbeta analysis, collaborators shipped samples as frozen whole blood, isolated PBMCs, or DNA extracted from either of those sample types. Recombination linked TRBV7-2 to TRBJ2-2; a tentative D call is TRBD1 (6 bases match). Material for sequencing was peripheral blood. This clonotype originated in a human donor in a cohort sampled during active COVID-19. Here is the DNA: TGTGCCAGCAGCCCCCGCAGGGGAAGATCCGGGGAGCTGTTTTTT. Translated, it gives CASSPRRGRSGELFF.